The 28 T cell receptor beta chains below all came from one sample that was sequenced in a study of glioma-infiltrating T cells. TCR alpha and beta CDR3 regions were amplified from RNA using iRepertoire nested multiplex PCR. Each CDR3 protein is one row after TCRdb ran MiXCR on the multiplex PCR reads. The sample consists of fewer than 500,000 distinct CDR3 sequences, 41% of them appearing once. Sequences were obtained from glioma tissue, nonneoplastic brain tissue, or PBMCs (not recorded which). Receptor source: a human donor with low-grade glioma or glioblastoma, undergoing nonglioma brain surgery, or in good health (not recorded which).

This chain links TRBV11-2 with TRBJ2-4; weak D call: TRBD2 (5 bases). The CDR3 loop spans 13 amino acids. V was clipped by 1 base and J by 9 bases, with 10 bases between them. In germline, CDR1 is SGHAT, CDR2 FQNNGV. CDR3 DNA sequence: TGTGCCAGCAGCTTAGGAGGGAGAGGCATTCAGTACTTC. Amino acids: CASSLGGRGIQYF.

This clonotype turned up a few times. The J gene is TRBJ2-7, the V gene TRBV7-2, with D possibly matching TRBD1 (6 bases). CDR3 length equals 13 residues. Trimming took off 5 bases at V and 6 bases at J, with 14 bases between the two ends. Germline loops: CDR1 SGHTA, CDR2 FQGNSA. This CDR3 reads CASSLRDNGEQYF. The CDR3 nucleotides are TGTGCCAGCAGCCTAAGGGACAACGGCGAGCAGTACTTC.

The chain has TRBV18 and TRBJ2-5; D is uncertain. Deletions cut 2 bases from V and 4 bases from J, with 8 bases between. Germline V gene lookup returns CDR1 KGHSH and CDR2 LQKENI. The CDR3 is 13 amino acids. The CDR3 region is CASSPSYLETQYF. CDR3 DNA: TGTGCCAGCTCACCATCATACCTAGAGACCCAGTACTTC. The variable domain in full, with the rest retrieved from reference TRBV18 and TRBJ2-5, is NAGVMQNPRHLVRRRGQEARLRCSPMKGHSHVYWYRQLPEEGLKFMVYLQKENIIDESGMPKERFSAEFPKEGPSILRIQQVVRGDSAAYFCASSPSYLETQYFGPGTRLLVL.

This clonotype was observed a few times. CDR3 residues: CATSDRTQPYNQPQHF. DNA of the CDR3: TGTGCCACCAGTGACCGGACACAACCCTACAATCAGCCCCAGCATTTT. The chain uses TRBV24-1 and TRBJ1-5; D is possibly TRBD1 (5 bases). V lost 4 bases and J 3 bases, leaving 15 bases between the germline ends. The CDR3 sequence is 16 residues long. Germline loops: CDR1 KGHDR, CDR2 SFDVKD.

This chain links TRBV4-1 with TRBJ1-4, with 7 nucleotides matching TRBD1. Germline V gene sequence: CDR1 MGHRA, CDR2 YSYEKL. Unmatched junction bases numbered 8, after V lost 0 bases and J lost 1 base. This CDR3 spans 18 amino acids. Here the CDR3 reads CASSQELAGGETNEKLFF. CDR3 DNA: TGCGCCAGCAGCCAAGAGCTCGCAGGGGGTGAAACTAATGAAAAACTGTTTTTT.

This clonotype has at least ten counts. The rearrangement links TRBV6-2 or TRBV6-3 to TRBJ2-1, with 7 bases lining up with TRBD2. The germline V gene has CDR1 MNHEY and CDR2 SVGEGT. This CDR3 region has 14 residues. Trimming cost V 4 bases and J 12 bases; bases outside gene matches: 12. DNA of the CDR3: TGTGCCAGCAGTTCCACTACGCGGGGGTCGTCGCAGTTCTTC. Its translation: CASSSTTRGSSQFF.

The rearrangement uses TRBV4-1 and TRBJ2-3; D is perhaps TRBD2 (6 bases). The CDR3 consists of 16 residues. The V end lost 1 base, the J end lost 0 bases, and 11 bases lay between the germline ends. Germline lookup yields CDR1 MGHRA and CDR2 YSYEKL. The CDR3 sequence is CASSQVDLASTDTQYF. In DNA form, the CDR3 reads TGCGCCAGCAGCCAAGTTGACCTAGCGAGCACAGATACGCAGTATTTT.

This chain uses TRBV4-1 with TRBJ2-3, with TRBD2 matching 11 bases. The trim removed 4 bases at V and 2 bases at J, leaving 8 bases unmatched. CDR1 MGHRA and CDR2 YSYEKL come from the germline V gene. The CDR3 sequence is 17 residues long. Written as DNA, the CDR3 is TGCGCCAGCAGCCTTTCCGGGACTAGCGGTTTCACAGATACGCAGTATTTT. The encoded protein is CASSLSGTSGFTDTQYF.

As for this clonotype: Being one base from a much bigger clone, this may be a read error. This chain links TRBV27 with TRBJ2-1; TRBD2 matches at 8 bases. CDR1 and CDR2 (germline): MNHEY, SMNVEV (reference sequence). Trimming removed 6 bases from V and 6 bases from J; junction bases left unmatched: 10. The CDR3 runs to 15 residues. Here the CDR3 DNA reads TGTGCCAGCAGATGCACTAGCGGTACACCCAATGAGCAGTTCTTC. It encodes CASRCTSGTPNEQFF.

Comment on this clonotype: A single base separates this from a much larger clone, so it may be a read error. The final CDR3 position lacks the conserved phenylalanine or tryptophan, pointing to a likely read error. The chain carries TRBV15 and TRBJ1-2; no clear D gene. The CDR3 covers 12 residues. V was clipped by 1 base and J by 3 bases, with 3 bases between them. The V gene's germline CDR1 is LNHNV and CDR2 YYDKDF (reference sequence). CDR3 sequence reads: CATSRAHYGYTL. The CDR3 nucleotides read TGTGCCACCAGCAGAGCACACTATGGCTACACCTTG.

The chain recombines TRBV20-1 with TRBJ2-7, with 8 bases identical to TRBD2. The V and J ends lost 0 bases and 4 bases, in that order; junction bases with no gene match: 14. Germline V lookup: CDR1 DFQATT, CDR2 SNEGSKA (reference sequence). The CDR3 sequence is 17 residues long. CDR3: CSARDMGGRFSGYEQYF. The CDR3, as DNA: TGCAGTGCTAGAGATATGGGCGGGAGGTTTAGTGGGTACGAGCAGTACTTC.

This clonotype was observed a few times. The chain has TRBV14 and TRBJ1-5, with unresolved D. V was pared by 0 bases and J by 11 bases, with 11 bases between. In germline, CDR1 is SGHDN, CDR2 FVKESK. The CDR3 consists of 13 residues. The DNA of the CDR3 is TGTGCCAGCAGCCAAGAACTGTCCGGGGCCCAGCATTTT. It encodes CASSQELSGAQHF. Using reference TRBV14 and TRBJ1-5 for the parts outside the CDR3, the full variable domain is EAGVTQFPSHSVIEKGQTVTLRCDPISGHDNLYWYRRVMGKEIKFLLHFVKESKQDESGMPNNRFLAERTGGTYSTLKVQPAELEDSGVYFCASSQELSGAQHFGDGTRLSIL.

As for this clonotype: At one of its ends the junction is not consistent with the germline gene, which may arise from a read error. The rearrangement joins TRBV25-1 to TRBJ2-5, with 11 bases matching TRBD2. The CDR3 covers 17 residues. Germline V gives CDR1 MGHDK, CDR2 SYGVNS. CDR3 residues: CANSEQRTSGSKETQYF. In DNA, the CDR3 is TGTGCCAACAGTGAGCAGAGGACTAGCGGGTCGAAAGAGACCCAGTACTTC.

A word on this clonotype: An end of the junction does not agree with germline; a read error may underlie this. The chain has TRBV10-3 and TRBJ1-5; D possibly corresponds to TRBD1 (5 bases). The CDR3 is made up of 13 amino acids. Germline V gene data show CDR1 as ENHRY and CDR2 as SYGVKD. In DNA, the CDR3 is TGTGCCACTCTGGACATTGGCAATCAGCACCAGCATTTT. Protein product: CATLDIGNQHQHF.

This clonotype was seen ten or more times. The V gene is TRBV7-2, the J gene TRBJ1-6; D unresolved. Deletions cut 3 bases from V and 7 bases from J, with 10 bases between. This CDR3 is built from 14 residues. CDR1 SGHTA and CDR2 FQGNSA come from the germline V gene. CDR3 sequence (DNA): TGTGCCAGCAGCTTCGAGGTAGTCAATTCACCCCTCCACTTT. The encoded protein is CASSFEVVNSPLHF.

This clonotype occurred a few times. The chain combines TRBV7-3 with TRBJ2-1; no clear D gene. Germline CDR1 reads SGHTA; CDR2 reads FQGTGA. V lost 2 bases to trimming and J lost 8 bases, with 13 bases between them. This CDR3 is 14 amino acids long. The CDR3 sequence is CASSLVVGIDEQFF. The CDR3 nucleotides are TGTGCCAGCAGCTTAGTTGTAGGGATCGATGAGCAGTTCTTC. The full variable domain, completed using reference TRBV7-3 and TRBJ2-1, is GAGVSQTPSNKVTEKGKYVELRCDPISGHTALYWYRQSLGQGPEFLIYFQGTGAADDSGLPNDRFFAVRPEGSVSTLKIQRTERGDSAVYLCASSLVVGIDEQFFGPGTRLTVL.

This clonotype was observed once. It may be a read error: a sequence one base away is much more abundant. This rearrangement joins TRBV20-1 to TRBJ1-1; D remains ambiguous. Trimming took 8 bases from V and 0 from J, leaving 13 bases between them. The germline gives CDR1 DFQATT, CDR2 SNEGSKA (reference sequence). This CDR3 has 13 residues. The CDR3 here is CSHRSGLNTEAFF. The CDR3 bases are TGCAGTCACCGGAGCGGTTTGAACACTGAAGCTTTCTTT.

As to this clonotype: With a much larger clone just one base away, this may be a read error. The rearrangement joins TRBV7-2 to TRBJ2-3; TRBD1 matches 7 bases. Germline-derived CDR1 and CDR2 are SGHTA and FQGNSA. The CDR3 has 14 residues. V shed 5 bases and J 4 bases; nucleotides not matched to a gene: 6. CDR3 protein: CASSIGGGPDTQYF. DNA of the CDR3: TGTGCCAGCAGCATAGGGGGCGGGCCAGATACGCAGTATTTT.

This clonotype appeared a few times. CDR3 protein: CASSERQRRQETQYF. The CDR3 bases are TGTGCCAGCAGTGAACGACAGAGACGCCAAGAGACCCAGTACTTC. The chain links TRBV2 to TRBJ2-5, with D possibly matching TRBD1 (5 bases). Deletions cut 2 bases from V and 1 base from J, with 11 bases between. The CDR3 totals 15 residues. CDR1 is SNHLY and CDR2 is FYNNEI in the germline V gene.

The chain couples TRBV7-2 to TRBJ1-3, with D unresolved. This CDR3 has 14 amino acids. Germline values: CDR1 SGHTA, CDR2 FQGNSA. Trimming removed 1 base at V and 4 bases at J, with 8 bases between. The CDR3 is CASSLGTGGNTIYF. Written as DNA, the CDR3 is TGTGCCAGCAGCTTAGGAACGGGCGGAAACACCATATATTTT.

To note about this clonotype: A read error is possible here, since a much larger clone lies one base away. This chain links TRBV27 with TRBJ1-5; D not certain. Germline CDR1 MNHEY, CDR2 SMNVEV (reference sequence). The CDR3 is made up of 14 amino acids. Trimming cost V 4 bases and J 2 bases, with 9 bases left between them. CDR3 protein: CASSSYDGNQPQHF. DNA of the CDR3: TGTGCCAGCAGTTCATACGACGGCAATCAGCCCCAGCATTTT.

This clonotype showed up just a few times. V gene TRBV4-3 combines with J gene TRBJ2-3, with unresolved D. In germline, CDR1 is LGHNA, CDR2 YSLEER. The CDR3 length is 17 residues. The ends were cut back, 0 bases at V and 2 bases at J, with 15 bases in the middle. The CDR3 loop reads CASSQDGGGYYTDTQYF. In nucleotides, the CDR3 is TGCGCCAGCAGCCAAGATGGCGGCGGCTACTACACAGATACGCAGTATTTT.

This clonotype was seen a handful of times. V and J are TRBV28 and TRBJ2-7; D call uncertain. V gave up 4 bases and J gave up 3 bases, with 7 bases separating them. Germline V gene lookup returns CDR1 MDHEN and CDR2 SYDVKM. The CDR3 loop spans 12 amino acids. In nucleotides, the CDR3 is TGTGCCAGCAGTTCAAACCGCTACGAGCAGTACTTC. This gives the protein CASSSNRYEQYF.

This clonotype has a count of ten or more. This rearrangement joins TRBV7-3 to TRBJ2-1; D perhaps matches TRBD2 (6 bases). Germline loops: CDR1 SGHTA, CDR2 FQGTGA. V was clipped by 3 bases and J by 6 bases, with 6 bases between them. The CDR3 spans 12 residues. For the CDR3, the DNA is TGTGCCAGCAGCTTTAGCGGCAATGAGCAGTTCTTC. It specifies CASSFSGNEQFF.

This clonotype has a handful of counts. The gene calls are TRBV24-1 and TRBJ2-1; D unresolved. This CDR3 is built from 15 residues. Germline V gene sequence: CDR1 KGHDR, CDR2 SFDVKD. V gave up 1 base and J gave up 5 bases, with 11 bases separating them. CDR3 DNA sequence: TGTGCCACCAGTGATTTCCTCGATGGCCACAATGAGCAGTTCTTC. Protein product: CATSDFLDGHNEQFF.

At least ten counts were recorded for this clonotype. V and J are TRBV15 and TRBJ2-5; D is ambiguous. Trimming cost V 3 bases and J 0 bases, with 8 bases left between them. Germline V gives CDR1 LNHNV, CDR2 YYDKDF (reference sequence). The CDR3 has 14 residues. The CDR3 nucleotides are TGTGCCACCAGCAGTATAGGGTACCAAGAGACCCAGTACTTC. Residues: CATSSIGYQETQYF.

On this clonotype: One junction end does not reproduce the germline sequence, and a read error may be involved. This chain joins TRBV28 and TRBJ1-6; D remains unclear. CDR1 is MDHEN and CDR2 is SYDVKM in the germline V gene. The CDR3 is 14 amino acids. CDR3 sequence reads: CASSPVGYNPPLHF. The CDR3 region has the DNA TGTGCCAGCAGCCCCGTGGGCTATAATCCACCCCTCCACTTT. Full variable domain (rest looked up from reference TRBV28 and TRBJ1-6): DVKVTQSSRYLVKRTGEKVFLECVQDMDHENMFWYRQDPGLGLRLIYFSYDVKMKEKGDIPEGYSVSREKKERFSLILESASTNQTSMYLCASSPVGYNPPLHFGNGTRLTVT.

V and J are TRBV27 and TRBJ2-1, with TRBD2 matching 11 bases. The V segment lost 3 bases and the J segment 7 bases; nucleotides outside the gene matches: 5. CDR1 is MNHEY, CDR2 SMNVEV, per germline (reference sequence). The CDR3 extends over 15 amino acids. CDR3 region: CASSFSLAGGNEQFF. Written as DNA, the CDR3 is TGTGCCAGCAGTTTTAGTCTAGCGGGAGGAAATGAGCAGTTCTTC.